This T cell receptor beta chain was recorded in a study of T cell repertoires in aging, cancer and after chemotherapy (dated by TCRdb to between 2017 and 2020). The study in broad terms: The donors fell into six age groups ranging from 30 or younger to 70 or older, and each group had at least three individuals. The full dataset contained around 8.2 million TCR reads. In the hematological group, the paired samples taken before and after chemotherapy came from chronic lymphocytic leukemia patients who were treated with regimens based on fludarabine or bendamustine. To examine immunoaging and T cell reconstitution after chemotherapy, the study profiled TCR beta repertoires in peripheral blood from healthy donors and cancer patients. Alongside 95 healthy donors serving as a reference group, the cohort included 200 to 250 cancer patients, of whom approximately 94 had hematological cancers and more than 110 had solid cancers.

This clonotype turned up a few times. This receptor's antigen is unknown. The input lacks base qualities; no much larger clone sits a single base away. TCR beta rearrangements were amplified from genomic DNA extracted from peripheral blood rather than from sorted cells or RNA. The full study reports these points: Compared with age-matched healthy donors, untreated patients with hematological or solid cancers had significantly lower TCR diversity and higher clonality in blood. In healthy donors, the decline in TCR diversity with age was mainly explained by loss of richness, whereas in cancer patients loss of evenness was also found to contribute. The authors noted that the repertoire data do not allow conclusions about immunological memory after chemotherapy. Lymphoid organ infiltration was present in hematological cancer patients, and this infiltration may itself impair thymic emigration or peripheral T cell expansion. Median generation probability increased over the chemotherapy interval in both cancer cohorts, suggesting repertoire reconstitution through rebound thymic output.

CDR1 and CDR2 (MNHEY, SMNVEV) derive from the germline V gene (reference sequence). V sheds 5 bases and J sheds 0 bases, leaving 13 bases between their ends. The CDR3 numbers 15 residues from cysteine through phenylalanine. The CDR3 DNA has 45 bases and is translated from base 1. Rearranged TRB sequences spanning V, D and J segments were amplified in a multiplex touch-down PCR with a mixed TRB-A/B primer pool. Illumina adapters and sample indices were added to the amplicons in two consecutive PCR reactions performed with Phusion HS II polymerase. Amplicons were gel-purified using the NucleoSpin Gel and PCR Clean-up kit and were subsequently checked with Qubit and an Agilent 2100 Bioanalyzer. The libraries were sequenced on an Illumina MiSeq with 600-cycle, single-indexed, paired-end runs. In the original analysis: Processing of the TRB sequences was carried out with MiXCR versions 2.12 and 3.0.5. Each unique CDR3 nucleotide sequence counted as one clone, and only productive sequences with at least two reads were retained. The repertoire metrics were Shannon diversity, evenness, clonality (calculated as one minus evenness), and diversity profiles parameterized by alpha from 0 to 5. The IGoR algorithm was used to calculate generation probabilities for clones in the paired samples taken before and after chemotherapy. TCRdb reran the public reads through fastp at Q25 and MiXCR, keeping productive beta chains. One record per CDR3 amino acid sequence lists the most common genes and DNA. The V and J calls come from TCRdb's annotation, not from the publication. This sample gives 10,000 to 15,000 distinct CDR3 sequences in total; 28% of them show up just once. The ten largest clones capture about 9.9% of the sample.

Sample: blood. This sequence was found in a human donor with a blood cancer. The receptor chain draws on TRBV27 and TRBJ1-1, with the D gene not clear enough to name. The base sequence is TGTGCCAGCAGTCCCCCAGGCGTTTTGAACACTGAAGCTTTCTTT. Its coded protein is CASSPPGVLNTEAFF.